The sequence of this TCR beta chain was determined in a study of blood T cell repertoires in COVID-19. The wider study: The samples span acute and convalescent COVID-19 from the United States, Italy and Spain.

In the original workflow: Reference gene primer amplification gave nucleated cell count estimates. TCRdb's table, derived via immunoSEQ multiplex PCR, lists solely in-frame clones and lacks some. V and J calls plus clone size are reproduced from that table; the DNA served to infer D and trimming. The sample holds some 310,000 clones, 90% seen once. Patients in Seattle were enrolled during active infection, then followed longitudinally. Germline CDR1 SGHDN, CDR2 FVKESK. The CDR3 runs 14 residues. Trimming took 0 bases from V and 6 from J; bases not matched to a gene: 3. The receptor's source is a woman in her 40s with COVID-19, enrolled during active disease. Sequenced: peripheral blood. The chain is built from TRBV14 and TRBJ1-2; 8 nucleotides align to TRBD1. CDR3 amino acids: CASSQEVRGHGYTF. The CDR3 coding sequence is TGTGCCAGCAGCCAAGAGGTCAGGGGGCATGGCTACACCTTC.